Below, 30 T cell receptor beta chains from the same sample are listed, as sequenced in a study of PD-1 blockade in mismatch repair-deficient tumors. Produced via immunoSEQ multiplex PCR; TCRdb's table is partial and in-frame only. The sample includes 35,000 to 40,000 clones, about four fifths of them seen just once. The sequencing used peripheral blood, collected 4 weeks after starting pembrolizumab. These receptors were taken from an adult with mismatch repair-deficient cancer.

CDR3 residues: CASSDGLAFSGELFF. CDR3 sequence (DNA): TGTGCCAGCAGTGATGGGCTAGCGTTTTCCGGGGAGCTGTTTTTT. The chain joins TRBV6-1 to TRBJ2-2; maybe TRBD2 (6 bases). The germline gives CDR1 MNHNS, CDR2 SASEGT. V lost 3 bases to trimming and J lost 6 bases, with 14 bases between them. The CDR3 length is 15 residues.

The V and J genes are TRBV28 and TRBJ2-7; 9 bases match TRBD1. CDR3 length equals 16 residues. The V gene's germline CDR1 is MDHEN and CDR2 SYDVKM. V was pared by 0 bases and J by 4 bases, with 7 bases of the junction left unmatched. The CDR3 region has the DNA TGTGCCAGCAGTTTATGGGGACAGGGAAATAGGTACGAGCAGTACTTC. Protein: CASSLWGQGNRYEQYF.

J is TRBJ1-2 and V is TRBV10-2, with a tentative D call TRBD1 (5 bases). V lost 0 bases and J 8 bases, leaving 13 bases between the germline ends. The CDR3 loop spans 14 amino acids. CDR1 and CDR2 from the germline V gene are WSHSY and SAAADI. CDR3 DNA: TGCGCCAGCAGTGAGTCGACCAGGGTGGGAGGCTACACCTTC. Its translation is CASSESTRVGGYTF.

The CDR3 DNA reads as TGTGCCAGCAGGACCCTTCAGGGAAACTATGGCTACACCTTC. Its translation is CASRTLQGNYGYTF. This chain connects TRBV6-6 to TRBJ1-2; perhaps TRBD1 as D (5 bases). Trimming stripped 6 bases from V and 2 bases from J, with 13 bases between. Germline V gene lookup returns CDR1 MNHNY and CDR2 SVGAGI (reference sequence). The CDR3 is 14 residues long.

The chain recombines TRBV10-3 with TRBJ1-4; D is ambiguous. V shed 6 bases and J shed 4 bases, with 9 bases lying between them. The CDR3 loop spans 13 amino acids. The germline V gene encodes CDR1 ENHRY and CDR2 SYGVKD. The DNA for the CDR3 is TGTGCCATCAGGACCGAGGGTAATGAAAAACTGTTTTTT. This translates into CAIRTEGNEKLFF.

V gene TRBV6-1 combines with J gene TRBJ2-7; D is unclear. The germline gives CDR1 MNHNS, CDR2 SASEGT. V lost 5 bases, J lost 1 base, and 12 bases lay in between. The CDR3 has 14 residues. The CDR3 DNA is TGTGCCAGCAGTTCCCGCGACGCGTCCTACGAGCAGTACTTC. It encodes CASSSRDASYEQYF.

The rearrangement links TRBV19 to TRBJ2-6; 8 nucleotides match TRBD2. CDR1 and CDR2 from the germline V gene are LNHDA and SQIVND (reference sequence). The CDR3 consists of 19 residues. J was trimmed by 0 bases and V by 9 bases; bases with no gene match: 16. As DNA, the CDR3 is TGTGCCAGCAAACTTTTACTAGCGGCGGGAGGCTCTGGGGCCAACGTCCTGACTTTC. Protein product: CASKLLLAAGGSGANVLTF.

In this sample, this clone turned up once. V gene TRBV4-1 combines with J gene TRBJ2-7; D is ambiguous. This CDR3 spans 12 amino acids. CDR1 is MGHRA and CDR2 is YSYEKL in the germline V gene. Trimming took 4 bases from V and 3 from J, leaving 7 bases between them. The CDR3 region is CASSPDNYEQYF. Written as DNA, the CDR3 is TGCGCCAGCAGCCCCGACAACTACGAGCAGTACTTC.

The chain combines TRBV30 with TRBJ1-4; tentative D call: TRBD1 (5 bases). V was pared by 2 bases and J by 8 bases, with 9 bases between. This CDR3 is 12 amino acids long. Germline CDR1 GTSNPN, CDR2 SVGIG (reference sequence). The CDR3 bases are TGTGCCTGGAGTCAGAGGGGAGAAAAACTGTTTTTT. Protein product: CAWSQRGEKLFF.

This chain connects TRBV28 to TRBJ1-5; no firm D call. Per germline, CDR1 MDHEN and CDR2 SYDVKM. The CDR3 sequence is 15 residues long. V was pared by 3 bases and J by 6 bases, with 15 bases between. CDR3 sequence reads: CASSFLPGGVQPQHF. The CDR3 coding sequence is TGTGCCAGCAGTTTCCTCCCGGGCGGGGTTCAGCCCCAGCATTTT.

This clone occurred once. At one end, the junction sequence differs from germline, possibly due to a read error. V usage is TRBV6-1 and J usage is TRBJ2-7, with D possibly matching TRBD1 (5 bases). The CDR3 contains 14 residues. Per germline, CDR1 MNHNS and CDR2 SASEGT. CDR3 sequence reads: CAISDPVREYEQYF. As DNA, the CDR3 is TGTGCCATCAGTGATCCCGTCAGGGAATACGAGCAGTACTTC.

V is TRBV13 and J is TRBJ2-2, with 7 bases that match TRBD2. The V and J ends lost 5 bases and 2 bases, in that order; junction bases with no gene match: 17. CDR1 PRHDT and CDR2 FYEKMQ come from the germline V gene (reference sequence). This CDR3 contains 19 residues. CDR3 bases: TGTGCCAGCAGCGTGACCAATCCGTTTAGCGGGCGAAACACCGGGGAGCTGTTTTTT. This codes for CASSVTNPFSGRNTGELFF.

The V gene is TRBV18, the J gene TRBJ2-2, with D possibly being TRBD1 (7 bases). Trimming took 6 bases from V and 0 from J, leaving 14 bases between them. The length of the CDR3 is 16 residues. Germline assignment: CDR1 KGHSH and CDR2 LQKENI. This chain's CDR3 is CASSSGQGANTGELFF. The CDR3 nucleotides read TGTGCCAGCTCCAGCGGGCAGGGGGCGAACACCGGGGAGCTGTTTTTT.

The V gene is TRBV5-6, the J gene TRBJ2-1; 8 positions agree with TRBD2. The germline V gene encodes CDR1 SGHDT and CDR2 YYEEEE. This CDR3 comprises 16 residues. After removal of 0 bases from V and 6 bases from J, the junction contained 8 bases not matched to a gene. CDR3 amino acids: CASSLVVREDINEQFF. The CDR3 DNA reads as TGTGCCAGCAGCTTGGTTGTGCGGGAGGATATCAATGAGCAGTTCTTC. Together with reference TRBV5-6 and TRBJ2-1, the CDR3 gives the full variable domain: DAGVTQSPTHLIKTRGQQVTLRCSPKSGHDTVSWYQQALGQGPQFIFQYYEEEERQRGNFPDRFSGHQFPNYSSELNVNALLLGDSALYLCASSLVVREDINEQFFGPGTRLTVL.

The CDR3 sequence: CASTAGGGLHFPNTDTQYF. CDR3 DNA: TGTGCCAGTACAGCGGGGGGAGGGCTCCACTTTCCTAACACAGATACGCAGTATTTT. The rearrangement joins TRBV19 to TRBJ2-3; 9 bases line up with TRBD2. Germline assignment: CDR1 LNHDA and CDR2 SQIVND (reference sequence). This CDR3 region has 19 residues. With V trimmed by 7 bases and J by 2 bases, 19 bases remained unmatched.

The V call is TRBV4-1, the J call TRBJ2-1, with D possibly matching TRBD1 (6 bases). Trimming stripped 4 bases from V and 6 bases from J, with 16 bases between. The germline CDR1 and CDR2 sequences are MGHRA and YSYEKL. The CDR3 length is 15 residues. This chain's CDR3 is CASSPTGLNLNEQFF. CDR3 bases: TGCGCCAGCAGCCCCACAGGGTTGAATCTCAATGAGCAGTTCTTC.

The chain employs TRBV12-2 and TRBJ2-7; TRBD2, the D gene given by the table, was not confirmed from the DNA. TRBV12-2 is designated a pseudogene. The CDR3 runs 16 residues. In nucleotides, the CDR3 is TGTGCAAGTCGTTCCTCGACTAGCGGGAGTACCGGCGAGCAGTACTTC. Encoded protein: CASRSSTSGSTGEQYF.

The rearrangement joins TRBV11-2 to TRBJ2-1; a weak D match, TRBD2 (6 bases). With 5 bases removed from V and 10 bases from J, the gap between germline ends came to 27 bases. There are 17 residues in the CDR3. Germline CDR1 and CDR2: SGHAT and FQNNGV. In DNA, the CDR3 is TGTGCCAGCAGCCTACTCGGAGGGCCGACCACTTCGCCCGAGCAGTTCTTC. It translates to CASSLLGGPTTSPEQFF.

The chain couples TRBV14 to TRBJ2-5; D not certain. With 1 base removed from V and 2 bases from J, the gap between germline ends came to 11 bases. Germline CDR1 SGHDN, CDR2 FVKESK. The CDR3 has 15 amino acids. The CDR3 nucleotides read TGTGCCAGCAGCCAAGCCCTGGGATCGCAAGAGACCCAGTACTTC. This sequence encodes CASSQALGSQETQYF.

This clone came up once. V and J are TRBV19 and TRBJ2-6, with 10 positions matching TRBD1. This CDR3 contains 18 residues. The V and J ends lost 3 bases and 2 bases, in that order; junction bases with no gene match: 7. Germline CDR1 reads LNHDA; CDR2 reads SQIVND (reference sequence). The CDR3 loop is CASSILGQGSPGANVLTF. The CDR3 nucleotides read TGTGCCAGTAGTATTCTGGGACAGGGGTCCCCTGGGGCCAACGTCCTGACTTTC.

The V call is TRBV7-2, the J call TRBJ2-5; 8 bases are shared with TRBD2. The trim removed 1 base at V and 5 bases at J, leaving 6 bases unmatched. This CDR3 is 15 amino acids long. Germline V gene lookup returns CDR1 SGHTA and CDR2 FQGNSA. This chain's CDR3 is CASSLVHSGGETQYF. CDR3 in DNA: TGTGCCAGCAGCTTAGTTCATTCGGGGGGGGAGACCCAGTACTTC.

The chain couples TRBV5-4 to TRBJ1-1; TRBD1 aligns across 7 bases. CDR1 and CDR2 (germline): SGHNT, YYREEE (reference sequence). The CDR3 loop spans 15 amino acids. V trimming: 0 bases; J trimming: 3 bases; junction bases outside the gene matches: 5. The CDR3 nucleotides are TGTGCCAGCAGCTTGGGACAGGGAGGTTACACTGAAGCTTTCTTT. It is translated as CASSLGQGGYTEAFF. Filled out from reference TRBV5-4 and TRBJ1-1, the complete variable domain reads ETGVTQSPTHLIKTRGQQVTLRCSSQSGHNTVSWYQQALGQGPQFIFQYYREEENGRGNFPPRFSGLQFPNYSSELNVNALELDDSALYLCASSLGQGGYTEAFFGQGTRLTVV.

The chain uses TRBV11-2 and TRBJ2-2, with a tentative D call TRBD2 (5 bases). Trimming shortened V by 2 bases and J by 3 bases, and 19 bases separated the two germline ends. Germline CDR1 and CDR2: SGHAT and FQNNGV. CDR3 length: 18 amino acids. The CDR3 reads CASSLFSPLTRYTGELFF. The DNA of the CDR3 is TGTGCCAGCAGCTTATTCTCCCCTTTAACTAGGTACACCGGGGAGCTGTTTTTT.

V and J are TRBV2 and TRBJ2-3, with D tentatively TRBD2 (5 bases). Germline lookup yields CDR1 SNHLY and CDR2 FYNNEI. Trimming removed 4 bases from V and 6 bases from J, with 11 bases in between. This CDR3 spans 13 amino acids. The CDR3 coding sequence is TGTGCCAGCAGTGGGGGTAGAGGGGATACGCAGTATTTT. This codes for CASSGGRGDTQYF.

This clone was picked up one time. The chain joins TRBV2 to TRBJ2-7; 11 bases are shared with TRBD2. This CDR3 is 14 amino acids long. The germline V gene has CDR1 SNHLY and CDR2 FYNNEI. The V and J ends lost 7 bases and 6 bases, in that order; junction bases with no gene match: 8. In DNA, the CDR3 is TGTGCCAGCACCGCGACTAGCGGGGCGGGCGAGCAGTACTTC. This translates into CASTATSGAGEQYF. Complete variable domain (other parts from reference TRBV2 and TRBJ2-7): EPEVTQTPSHQVTQMGQEVILRCVPISNHLYFYWYRQILGQKVEFLVSFYNNEISEKSEIFDDQFSVERPDGSNFTLKIRSTKLEDSAMYFCASTATSGAGEQYFGPGTRLTVT.

As regards this clone: A read error may account for a junction end that differs from germline. V usage is TRBV6-1 and J usage is TRBJ2-7; 7 nucleotides match TRBD2. The CDR3 has 12 residues. CDR1 and CDR2 from the germline V gene are MNHNS and SASEGT. The CDR3 reads CASSDGQGRAGF. The CDR3 DNA is TGTGCCAGCAGTGACGGGCAGGGCAGAGCGGGGTTC.

The genes are TRBV11-2 and TRBJ2-7; 11 nucleotides align to TRBD2. The CDR3 runs to 14 residues. Germline V gene data show CDR1 as SGHAT and CDR2 as FQNNGV. V was pared by 4 bases and J by 3 bases, with 2 bases of the junction left unmatched. CDR3 sequence: CASSSGTSGYEQYF. The CDR3, as DNA: TGTGCCAGCAGCTCTGGGACTAGCGGCTACGAGCAGTACTTC.

The chain combines TRBV25-1 with TRBJ2-7, with D possibly being TRBD1 or TRBD2 (5 bases each). The CDR3 runs to 16 residues. Trimming took off 4 bases at V and 1 base at J, with 17 bases between the two ends. CDR1 MGHDK and CDR2 SYGVNS come from the germline V gene. The CDR3 nucleotides are TGTGCCAGCAGTGGAGGATTGGGGGTCCCTTCCTACGAGCAGTACTTC. Its protein is CASSGGLGVPSYEQYF.

CDR3 bases: TGTGCCATCAGTGAGTCACCCCACACTGAAGCTTTCTTT. Translated, it gives CAISESPHTEAFF. The V and J genes are TRBV10-3 and TRBJ1-1; no clear D gene. This CDR3 is 13 amino acids long. V was shortened by 0 bases and J by 3 bases, with 5 bases between the two germline ends. Looked up from germline, CDR1 is ENHRY and CDR2 is SYGVKD.

V usage is TRBV7-9 and J usage is TRBJ1-3; tentatively, D is TRBD1 (6 bases). The CDR3 is made up of 17 amino acids. Germline V gene data show CDR1 as SEHNR and CDR2 as FQNEAQ (reference sequence). Trimming left V 2 bases short and J 3 bases short, with 17 bases between. CDR3 residues: CASSLISGAVVGNTIYF. As DNA, the CDR3 is TGTGCCAGCAGCTTAATTTCAGGGGCAGTTGTTGGAAACACCATATATTTT.